Listed below are T cell receptor beta chains from one sample, sequenced in a study of cytomegalovirus exposure and HLA in healthy donors. Only in-frame clones appear in the TCRdb table, and some are missing; sequencing was by immunoSEQ multiplex PCR. The table includes some 250,000 clones, over 80% detected once. The specimen sequenced was PBMCs. The source of these receptors is a woman aged 35 to 49 in good health and CMV-seropositive. Both conserved end residues are part of each CDR3. The D gene is left open where the match is weak. A clone size is listed for some rows: how often the clone was seen (once, few, many), or a class if it is expanded.

V gene	J gene	CDR3 length	D gene	clone size	CDR3 DNA	CDR3 protein
TRBV9	TRBJ2-2	16	-	-	TGTGCCAGCAGCGTAGGGTCAGGGTTGGGAACCGGGGAGCTGTTTTTT	CASSVGSGLGTGELFF
TRBV19	TRBJ2-5	14	TRBD1	-	TGTGCCAGTAAACCACAGGGGGCTAGGGAGACCCAGTACTTC	CASKPQGARETQYF
TRBV19	TRBJ2-2	14	-	-	TGTGCCAGTGGCAAGGACAGTGTCGCCGGGGAGCTGTTTTTT	CASGKDSVAGELFF
TRBV5-1	TRBJ1-3	18	TRBD1	-	TGCGCCAGCAGCTTGTACCCGGGACAGGGAGACTCTGGAAACACCATATATTTT	CASSLYPGQGDSGNTIYF
TRBV7-2	TRBJ1-1	15	TRBD1	-	TGTGCCAGCAGCTTAGTAGTGACAGGGCACACTGAAGCTTTCTTT	CASSLVVTGHTEAFF
TRBV9	TRBJ2-6	14	-	-	TGTGCCAGCAGTAGCCACTCTGGGGCCAACGTCCTGACTTTC	CASSSHSGANVLTF
TRBV4-3	TRBJ1-3	15	-	-	TGCGCCAGCAGCCAGAGAGGCGACTCTGGAAACACCATATATTTT	CASSQRGDSGNTIYF
TRBV30	TRBJ1-1	14	TRBD1	-	TGTGCCTGGACGAAAGGGACAGGGAACACTGAAGCTTTCTTT	CAWTKGTGNTEAFF
TRBV5-1	TRBJ2-3	14	-	-	TGCGCCAGCAGCCCGGAGGCGAGCACAGATACGCAGTATTTT	CASSPEASTDTQYF
TRBV10-3	TRBJ1-2	14	TRBD1	-	TGTGCCATCAGTGCGGGACAGGGTGACTATGGCTACACCTTC	CAISAGQGDYGYTF
TRBV15	TRBJ2-3	17	TRBD1	few	TGTGCCACCAGCAGAGGCTTCCGACAGGGAAGCACAGATACGCAGTATTTT	CATSRGFRQGSTDTQYF
TRBV7-9	TRBJ2-7	14	-	-	TGTGCCAGCAGCTTAGCGAGTAGCACCTACGAGCAGTACTTC	CASSLASSTYEQYF
TRBV27	TRBJ2-7	18	TRBD2	-	TGTGCCAGCAACCCCGTGGGGCTAGCGGGGGGCTACTCCTACGAGCAGTACTTC	CASNPVGLAGGYSYEQYF
TRBV30	TRBJ2-5	12	-	-	TGTGCCTGGAGTCATTTACAGGGTGGGCAGTACTTC	CAWSHLQGGQYF
TRBV27	TRBJ1-6	14	-	-	TGTGCCAGCAACCCTGACAGGAGTAATTCACCCCTCCACTTT	CASNPDRSNSPLHF
TRBV5-1	TRBJ2-2	16	TRBD1	-	TGCGCCAGCAGCTTGGGGGACAGGGCAAACACCGGGGAGCTGTTTTTT	CASSLGDRANTGELFF
TRBV7-2	TRBJ1-2	13	-	-	TGTGCCAGCAGCTTAGCGTACGGTTCTGGCTACACCTTC	CASSLAYGSGYTF
TRBV5-6	TRBJ2-2	15	TRBD1	-	TGTGCCAGCAGCGGTACCGGGACAGGGAGGGGGGAGCTGTTTTTT	CASSGTGTGRGELFF
TRBV30	TRBJ1-1	13	-	once	TGTGCCTGGAGCAAAGGGGCAAATACTGAAGCTTTCTTT	CAWSKGANTEAFF
TRBV7-9	TRBJ1-1	14	-	-	TGTGCCAGCAGCTTAGCGCGAGGTGTCACTGAAGCTTTCTTT	CASSLARGVTEAFF
TRBV19	TRBJ2-6	17	TRBD1	-	TGTGCCAGTAGTCGCGGGACAGGACGCACGGGGGCCAACGTCCTGACTTTC	CASSRGTGRTGANVLTF
TRBV12-5	TRBJ2-2	15	TRBD1	-	TGTGCTAGTGGTTTCCGGACAGGCAACACCGGGGAGCTGTTTTTT	CASGFRTGNTGELFF
TRBV7-9	TRBJ1-2	14	TRBD1	once	TGTGCCAGCAGTTTAGGACAGGGTGACTATGGCTACACCTTC	CASSLGQGDYGYTF
TRBV4-3	TRBJ2-1	17	TRBD2	-	TGCGCCAGCAGCCAACTACCGGGACTAGCGAATTACAATGAGCAGTTCTTC	CASSQLPGLANYNEQFF
TRBV28	TRBJ1-2	16	TRBD1	few	TGTGCCAGCAGCCTCGCCAACCTGGGACAGAACTATGGCTACACCTTC	CASSLANLGQNYGYTF
TRBV27	TRBJ2-3	13	TRBD2	-	TGTGCCAGCAGTTTCAGGGAGGGGGATACGCAGTATTTT	CASSFREGDTQYF
TRBV9	TRBJ2-7	15	TRBD2	-	TGTGCCAGCAGCGTAGGAGCGGGATTGTCCTACGAGCAGTACTTC	CASSVGAGLSYEQYF
TRBV19	TRBJ2-7	17	TRBD1	-	TGTGCCAGTACCTCGTACTACGAACCGGGACAGGGCTACGAGCAGTACTTC	CASTSYYEPGQGYEQYF
TRBV4-1	TRBJ2-5	14	TRBD1	-	TGCGCCAGCAGCCGCCGGACAGGGCAAGAGACCCAGTACTTC	CASSRRTGQETQYF
TRBV10-3	TRBJ2-7	13	TRBD1	once	TGTGCCATCGGGACAGGGCGTCTCTCCGAGCAGTACTTC	CAIGTGRLSEQYF
TRBV2	TRBJ2-3	13	-	-	TGTGCCAGCTTGGGGGGGCGCACAGATACGCAGTATTTT	CASLGGRTDTQYF
TRBV30	TRBJ2-7	14	TRBD1	-	TGTGCCTGGATCACGGACAGGGGGCCCTACGAGCAGTACTTC	CAWITDRGPYEQYF
TRBV10-3	TRBJ1-1	14	-	-	TGTGCCATCAGTATAGGACAGTTGAACACTGAAGCTTTCTTT	CAISIGQLNTEAFF
TRBV30	TRBJ1-3	14	TRBD1	few	TGTGCCTGGAGTGAGACAGGGGCTGGAAACACCATATATTTT	CAWSETGAGNTIYF
TRBV30	TRBJ1-5	13	TRBD1	once	TGTGCCTTTACGGACAGGAGCAATCAGCCCCAGCATTTT	CAFTDRSNQPQHF
TRBV6-6	TRBJ1-3	16	TRBD1	-	TGTGCCAGCAGTTCCGGGACAGGGGCCTCTGGAAACACCATATATTTT	CASSSGTGASGNTIYF
TRBV9	TRBJ1-4	15	-	-	TGTGCCAGCAGCGTAGGCGGGGGAACTAATGAAAAACTGTTTTTT	CASSVGGGTNEKLFF
TRBV30	TRBJ2-7	13	TRBD2	-	TGTGCCTGGAGGGGCGGGAGGGCCTACGAGCAGTACTTC	CAWRGGRAYEQYF
TRBV29-1	TRBJ1-2	12	-	-	TGCAGCGTCCCCTCGGGGGGCAATGGCTACACCTTC	CSVPSGGNGYTF
TRBV2	TRBJ2-3	14	TRBD1	few	TGTGCCAGCGGGGATGGACAGGGAACGGATACGCAGTATTTT	CASGDGQGTDTQYF
TRBV4-1	TRBJ2-7	14	-	-	TGCGCCAGCAGCCAAGGGGAGTACCCCTACGAGCAGTACTTC	CASSQGEYPYEQYF
TRBV27	TRBJ1-1	16	TRBD1	-	TGTGCCAGCAGTTTATACTACAGGGGGGAGAGGACTGAAGCTTTCTTT	CASSLYYRGERTEAFF
TRBV4-3	TRBJ2-2	18	TRBD1	-	TGCGCCAGCAGCCAAGGTTGGAAGGACAGGGGATTCACCGGGGAGCTGTTTTTT	CASSQGWKDRGFTGELFF
TRBV19	TRBJ1-1	16	-	-	TGTGCCAGTAGTATAGGGACATTGGCCTGGAACACTGAAGCTTTCTTT	CASSIGTLAWNTEAFF
TRBV19	TRBJ1-2	14	-	-	TGTGCCAGTAGTCCTTTCGACAGAAACTATGGCTACACCTTC	CASSPFDRNYGYTF
TRBV30	TRBJ1-2	13	-	-	TGTGCCTGGAGTGTAGACAGCCTATATGGCTACACCTTC	CAWSVDSLYGYTF